Below, 8 T cell receptor beta chains from the same sample are listed, as sequenced in a study of T-cell memory formation after mild COVID-19. TCRdb analysed the 5' RACE reads with MiXCR anew, one entry per CDR3 protein. The sample yields 350,000 to 500,000 distinct CDR3 sequences, about a sixth seen once. Sequencing used PBMCs or a T cell subset sorted from them (not recorded which). The origin of the receptors is a man younger than 30 who had mild COVID-19 (a few samples of this study predate the infection). Cell type and time point are not known.

The chain is built from TRBV5-1 and TRBJ1-4; perhaps TRBD1 as D (5 bases). The length of the CDR3 is 17 residues. Per the germline V gene, CDR1 is SGHRS and CDR2 is YFSETQ. The V end was cut by 0 bases, the J end by 8 bases, with 20 bases between. CDR3 loop: CASSLGAAGTGGEKLFF. CDR3 in DNA: TGCGCCAGCAGCTTGGGGGCGGCCGGGACCGGCGGAGAAAAACTGTTTTTT.

This clonotype was observed a single time. The J gene is TRBJ1-1, the V gene TRBV11-3; 9 bases are shared with TRBD1. This CDR3 contains 16 residues. The V segment lost 2 bases and the J segment 1 base; nucleotides outside the gene matches: 5. In germline, CDR1 is SGHNT, CDR2 YENEEA. In DNA form, the CDR3 reads TGTGCCAGCAGCTTATCGCCGGGACAGGGGAACACTGAAGCTTTCTTT. This encodes CASSLSPGQGNTEAFF. The full variable domain, its missing parts supplied by reference TRBV11-3 and TRBJ1-1, is EAGVVQSPRYKIIEKKQPVAFWCNPISGHNTLYWYLQNLGQGPELLIRYENEEAVDDSQLPKDRFSAERLKGVDSTLKIQPAELGDSAVYLCASSLSPGQGNTEAFFGQGTRLTVV.

This clonotype came up a few times. The chain uses TRBV7-9 and TRBJ1-1; D unclear. This CDR3 contains 15 residues. The V gene's germline CDR1 is SEHNR and CDR2 FQNEAQ (reference sequence). V was cut by 5 bases and J by 1 base, with 14 bases left in between. CDR3: CASSPHNSGNTEAFF. CDR3 DNA: TGTGCCAGCAGCCCTCATAATAGCGGGAACACTGAAGCTTTCTTT. The variable domain in full, completed from reference TRBV7-9 and TRBJ1-1, reads DTGVSQNPRHKITKRGQNVTFRCDPISEHNRLYWYRQTLGQGPEFLTYFQNEAQLEKSRLLSDRFSAERPKGSFSTLEIQRTEQGDSAMYLCASSPHNSGNTEAFFGQGTRLTVV.

The genes are TRBV6-6 and TRBJ2-7, with 7 bases aligning to TRBD2. This CDR3 contains 15 residues. With V trimmed by 1 base and J by 2 bases, 5 bases remained unmatched. CDR1 is MNHNY and CDR2 is SVGAGI in the germline V gene (reference sequence). CDR3 amino acids: CASSYLGGVPYEQYF. In DNA form, the CDR3 reads TGTGCCAGCAGTTACTTGGGAGGGGTTCCCTACGAGCAGTACTTC.

This clonotype was picked up a small number of times. This rearrangement joins TRBV4-2 to TRBJ2-1, with 7 bases identical to TRBD2. V shed 5 bases, J shed 9 bases, and the junction held 13 bases outside the gene matches. This CDR3 is 15 amino acids long. Germline V gives CDR1 LGHNA, CDR2 YNFKEQ. The CDR3 here is CASSGALGGVGEQFF. The CDR3 region has the DNA TGTGCCAGCAGCGGGGCTTTGGGGGGGGTCGGTGAGCAGTTCTTC.

The chain links TRBV24-1 to TRBJ2-7; D possibly corresponds to TRBD1 (6 bases). The CDR3 is 15 residues long. Trimming stripped 10 bases from V and 2 bases from J, with 20 bases between. CDR1 is KGHDR and CDR2 is SFDVKD in the germline V gene. In nucleotides, the CDR3 is TGTGCCACAGGCAACAGGGCTGCAGGAGCCTACGAGCAGTACTTC. Translated: CATGNRAAGAYEQYF.

V gene TRBV9 combines with J gene TRBJ2-1; no clear D gene. This CDR3 is 13 amino acids long. V was shortened by 2 bases and J by 2 bases, with 5 bases between the two germline ends. Germline V CDR1 and CDR2: SGDLS, YYNGEE. The CDR3 here is CASSVPPYNEQFF. CDR3 in DNA: TGTGCCAGCAGCGTCCCACCCTACAATGAGCAGTTCTTC.

This clonotype was picked up a small number of times. The chain is built from TRBV12-3 or TRBV12-4 and TRBJ1-6; unclear D gene. Trimming removed 3 bases at V and 5 bases at J, with 8 bases between. The CDR3 sequence is 14 residues long. In DNA form, the CDR3 reads TGTGCCAGCAGTTTGCCAGGAGATAATTCACCCCTCCACTTT. Its translation is CASSLPGDNSPLHF.